This T cell receptor (beta chain) was documented in a study of immune cell composition in non-small cell lung cancer. With 4 bases removed from V and 5 bases from J, the gap between germline ends came to 14 bases. In germline, CDR1 is MGHRA, CDR2 YSYEKL. CDR3 length: 14 amino acids. Profiling relied on immunoSEQ multiplex PCR, and the TCRdb table lists in-frame clones only, not all of them. This table has over a thousand clones, less than 90% appearing once. The chain is built from TRBV4-1 and TRBJ2-5, with a tentative D call TRBD1 (5 bases). The source of this sequence is a human donor with non-small cell lung cancer. Specimen: lung tumor tissue. CDR3 protein: CASSLFIPGETQYF. As DNA, the CDR3 is TGCGCCAGCAGCCTGTTCATCCCAGGGGAGACCCAGTACTTC.